The clone carrying this T cell receptor (beta chain) appeared a few times. The data were taken from a study of blood T cell repertoires in COVID-19. The CDR3 spans 15 residues. V lost 4 bases to trimming and J lost 1 base, with 14 bases between them. Per germline, CDR1 SGHDT and CDR2 YYEEEE. Sequencing was performed with immunoSEQ multiplex PCR; in TCRdb, only in-frame clones are kept and a portion is missing. Among about 210,000 clones listed, approximately 91% were seen once. The chain employs TRBV5-6 and TRBJ1-1; D might be TRBD1 (5 bases). This TCR was sampled from a man aged 40-55 years with acute or convalescent COVID-19. The sequencing input was peripheral blood. CDR3 in amino acids: CASSPGVGPNTEAFF. CDR3 coding DNA: TGTGCCAGCAGCCCGGGGGTGGGGCCGAACACTGAAGCTTTCTTT.